This TCR beta chain was captured by sequencing in a study of T cells in Graves' hyperthyroidism and ophthalmopathy. Study outcomes and limitations: The blood repertoire included most of the expanded thyroid clonotypes above 0.001. Ophthalmopathy stood apart from stable hyperthyroidism in a 13 V-J model. Model-based prediction identified ophthalmopathy a median 6.5 months prior to its onset.

In its sample, this clonotype was seen many times. As yet, its antigen is unknown. Template material for amplifying TCR beta CDR3 regions consisted of RNA transcripts. The study used the HTBI primer set for a first-round RT-PCR of the TCR CDR3. MiXCR, applied by TCRdb to the multiplex PCR reads, yields one record per CDR3 protein. The data show roughly 700,000 distinct CDR3 sequences, 15% to 20% seen once. Lactation, pregnancy, other autoimmune disease or uncontrolled infection excluded patients. Sequencing was done on a sample of blood. The sequence came from a man aged 50 to 60 with Graves' hyperthyroidism.

The CDR3 is CASSEQDSSTYEQYF. CDR3 nucleotide sequence: TGCGCCAGCAGTGAGCAAGACTCCTCTACCTACGAGCAGTACTTC. The V and J genes are TRBV10-2 and TRBJ2-7; D gene uncertain. CDR1 and CDR2 from the germline V gene are WSHSY and SAAADI. CDR3 length: 15 amino acids. V was trimmed by 2 bases and J by 2 bases, leaving 13 bases between them.